This T cell receptor beta chain appears in the sequencing data of a study of blood T cell repertoires in COVID-19. About the research overall: From T cells, B-cell-depleted T cells, or PBMCs came the material, which was cDNA or gDNA.

Using immunoSEQ multiplex PCR, the repertoire was profiled, and TCRdb retains in-frame clones only, with some absent. The sample shows more than 85,000 clones, about 90% of them seen only once. The trim removed 5 bases at V and 4 bases at J, leaving 20 bases unmatched. The germline V gene has CDR1 MNHNY and CDR2 SVGAGI (reference sequence). The CDR3 spans 19 residues. This TCR was recovered from a man aged 50-59 years with active COVID-19. The chain couples TRBV6-6 to TRBJ1-3; 7 bases agree with TRBD1. Sequences were obtained from peripheral blood. CDR3 nucleotide sequence: TGTGCCAGCAGTCGAACTCTCTCCCCCCACAGGGGATCAGGAAACACCATATATTTT. It yields the protein CASSRTLSPHRGSGNTIYF.